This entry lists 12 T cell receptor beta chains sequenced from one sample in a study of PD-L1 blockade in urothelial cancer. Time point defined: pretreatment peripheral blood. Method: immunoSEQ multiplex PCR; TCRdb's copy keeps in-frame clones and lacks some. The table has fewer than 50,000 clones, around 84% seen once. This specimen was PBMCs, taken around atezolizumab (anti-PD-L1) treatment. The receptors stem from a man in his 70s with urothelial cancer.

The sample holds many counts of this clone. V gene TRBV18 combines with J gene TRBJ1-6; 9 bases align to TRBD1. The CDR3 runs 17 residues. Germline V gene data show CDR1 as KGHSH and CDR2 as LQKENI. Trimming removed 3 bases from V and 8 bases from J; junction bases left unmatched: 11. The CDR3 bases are TGTGCCAGCTCACCCGGGGACAGGGCTATGGTCTATTCACCCCTCCACTTT. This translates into CASSPGDRAMVYSPLHF.

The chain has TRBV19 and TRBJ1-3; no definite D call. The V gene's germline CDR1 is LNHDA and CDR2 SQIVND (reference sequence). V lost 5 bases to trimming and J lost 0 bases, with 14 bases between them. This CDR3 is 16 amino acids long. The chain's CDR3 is CASSPGGESSGNTIYF. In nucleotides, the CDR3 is TGTGCCAGTAGTCCAGGAGGAGAAAGCTCTGGAAACACCATATATTTT.

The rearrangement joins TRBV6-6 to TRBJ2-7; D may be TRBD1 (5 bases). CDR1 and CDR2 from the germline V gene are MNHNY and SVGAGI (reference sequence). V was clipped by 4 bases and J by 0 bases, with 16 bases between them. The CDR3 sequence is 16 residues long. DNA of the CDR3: TGTGCCAGCAGTTCCAAGGGGAAGGGCAGCTCCTACGAGCAGTACTTC. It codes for CASSSKGKGSSYEQYF.

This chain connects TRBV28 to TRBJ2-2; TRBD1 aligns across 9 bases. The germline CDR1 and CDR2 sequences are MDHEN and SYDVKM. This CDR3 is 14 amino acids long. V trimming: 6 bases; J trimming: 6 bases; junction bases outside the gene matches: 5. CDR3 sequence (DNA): TGTGCCAGCAGGGAACAGGGGGCCCCCGGGGAGCTGTTTTTT. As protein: CASREQGAPGELFF.

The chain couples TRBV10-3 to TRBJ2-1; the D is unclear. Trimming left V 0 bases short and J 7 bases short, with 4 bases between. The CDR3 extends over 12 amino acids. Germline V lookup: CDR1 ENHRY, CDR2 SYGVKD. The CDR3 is CAISESLNEQFF. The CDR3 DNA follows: TGTGCCATCAGTGAGTCGTTAAATGAGCAGTTCTTC.

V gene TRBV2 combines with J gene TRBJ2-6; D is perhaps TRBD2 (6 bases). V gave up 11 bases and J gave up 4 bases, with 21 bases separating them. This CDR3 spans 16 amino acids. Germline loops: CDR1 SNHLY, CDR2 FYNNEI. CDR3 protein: CAGLRVLSGGANVLTF. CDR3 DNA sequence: TGTGCCGGGCTTAGGGTCCTCAGCGGGGGGGCCAACGTCCTGACTTTC.

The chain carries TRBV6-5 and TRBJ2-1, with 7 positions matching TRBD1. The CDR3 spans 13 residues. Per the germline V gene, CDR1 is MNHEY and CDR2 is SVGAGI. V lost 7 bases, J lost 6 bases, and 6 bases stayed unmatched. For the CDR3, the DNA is TGTGCCAGCACGACAGGGAGTGGCAATGAGCAGTTCTTC. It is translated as CASTTGSGNEQFF.

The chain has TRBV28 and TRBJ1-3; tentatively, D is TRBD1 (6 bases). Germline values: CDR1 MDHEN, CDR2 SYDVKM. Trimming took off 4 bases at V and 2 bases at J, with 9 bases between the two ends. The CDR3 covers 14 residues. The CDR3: CASSSAGAGNTIYF. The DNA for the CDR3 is TGTGCCAGCAGTTCCGCAGGGGCTGGAAACACCATATATTTT.

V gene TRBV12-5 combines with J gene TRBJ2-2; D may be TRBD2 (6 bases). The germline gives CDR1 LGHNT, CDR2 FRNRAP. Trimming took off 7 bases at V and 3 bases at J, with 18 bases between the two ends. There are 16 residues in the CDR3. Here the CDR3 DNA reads TGTGCTAGTGCCCCCTTTTTCGGGGGAGACACCGGGGAGCTGTTTTTT. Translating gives CASAPFFGGDTGELFF.

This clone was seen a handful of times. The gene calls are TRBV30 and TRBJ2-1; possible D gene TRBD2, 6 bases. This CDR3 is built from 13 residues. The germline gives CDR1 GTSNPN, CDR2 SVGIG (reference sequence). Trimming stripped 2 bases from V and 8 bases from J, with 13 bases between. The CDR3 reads CAWSTRPGDEQFF. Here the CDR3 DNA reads TGTGCCTGGAGTACCCGCCCGGGGGATGAGCAGTTCTTC.

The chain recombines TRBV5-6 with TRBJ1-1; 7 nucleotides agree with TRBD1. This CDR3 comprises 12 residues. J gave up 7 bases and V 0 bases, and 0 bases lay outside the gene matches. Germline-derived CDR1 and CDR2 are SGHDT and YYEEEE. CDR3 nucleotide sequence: TGTGCCAGCAGCTTGGGACAGGGTGAAGCTTTCTTT. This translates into CASSLGQGEAFF. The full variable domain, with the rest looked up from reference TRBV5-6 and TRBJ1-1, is DAGVTQSPTHLIKTRGQQVTLRCSPKSGHDTVSWYQQALGQGPQFIFQYYEEEERQRGNFPDRFSGHQFPNYSSELNVNALLLGDSALYLCASSLGQGEAFFGQGTRLTVV.

CDR3 region: CASSTQTGGAGNTIYF. Here the CDR3 DNA reads TGTGCCAGCAGCACCCAAACAGGGGGCGCCGGAAACACCATATATTTT. The chain joins TRBV9 to TRBJ1-3; 9 positions agree with TRBD1. The V and J ends lost 4 bases and 4 bases, in that order; junction bases with no gene match: 9. The CDR3 totals 16 residues. Germline CDR1 SGDLS, CDR2 YYNGEE.